This passage covers 25 T cell receptor beta chains from one sample sequenced in a study of cytomegalovirus exposure and HLA in healthy donors. It was with 60 Vbeta and 13 Jbeta primers that the PCR ran. TCRdb's table, derived via immunoSEQ multiplex PCR, lists solely in-frame clones and lacks some. Of 180,000 or so clones in the sample, approximately 71% were seen once. What was sequenced was PBMCs. The receptors derive from a woman aged 40 to 55 in good health and CMV-seropositive.

This clone is classed as medium-sized. The rearrangement links TRBV25-1 to TRBJ2-7; D is possibly TRBD2 (7 bases). CDR3 size: 14 residues. Trimming took 4 bases from V and 2 from J, leaving 12 bases between them. The germline CDR1 and CDR2 sequences are MGHDK and SYGVNS. The CDR3 loop is CASSVSGGTYEQYF. The CDR3 DNA is TGTGCCAGCAGTGTGTCGGGGGGCACCTACGAGCAGTACTTC.

J is TRBJ2-7 and V is TRBV5-1, with 7 bases that match TRBD1. After removal of 1 base from V and 0 bases from J, the junction contained 4 bases not matched to a gene. CDR1 is SGHRS, CDR2 YFSETQ, per germline. This CDR3 has 15 amino acids. The CDR3 is CASSLTGAGSYEQYF. The CDR3 nucleotides are TGCGCCAGCAGCTTGACAGGGGCGGGCTCCTACGAGCAGTACTTC. The full variable domain, completed using reference TRBV5-1 and TRBJ2-7, is KAGVTQTPRYLIKTRGQQVTLSCSPISGHRSVSWYQQTPGQGLQFLFEYFSETQRNKGNFPGRFSGRQFSNSRSEMNVSTLELGDSALYLCASSLTGAGSYEQYFGPGTRLTVT.

This chain uses TRBV7-6 with TRBJ1-4; possible D gene TRBD1, 5 bases. Germline V gene lookup returns CDR1 SGHVS and CDR2 FNYEAQ. V lost 1 base to trimming and J lost 7 bases, with 7 bases between them. The CDR3 is made up of 13 amino acids. Here the CDR3 reads CASSLGGGEKLFF. The CDR3 DNA is TGTGCCAGCAGCTTAGGGGGGGGTGAAAAACTGTTTTTT.

This chain links TRBV27 with TRBJ1-5; unclear D gene. This CDR3 comprises 14 residues. V lost 2 bases to trimming and J lost 2 bases, with 7 bases between them. Germline assignment: CDR1 MNHEY and CDR2 SMNVEV (reference sequence). The chain's CDR3 is CASSLNGGNQPQHF. The CDR3 coding sequence is TGTGCCAGCAGTTTAAACGGGGGCAATCAGCCCCAGCATTTT.

This chain joins TRBV7-9 and TRBJ2-7; 8 bases are a match to TRBD1. Trimming took 8 bases from V and 3 from J; bases not matched to a gene: 12. The germline CDR1 and CDR2 sequences are SEHNR and FQNEAQ (reference sequence). The CDR3 is 15 amino acids. CDR3 nucleotide sequence: TGTGCCAGCTCCCCCGGACAGGGAAGTAACTACGAGCAGTACTTC. Its protein is CASSPGQGSNYEQYF.

The chain joins TRBV7-3 to TRBJ2-3; 7 positions match TRBD2. V was clipped by 2 bases and J by 3 bases; unmatched bases: 5. The germline V gene encodes CDR1 SGHTA and CDR2 FQGTGA. The length of the CDR3 is 15 residues. The CDR3 is CASSLAGVTTDTQYF. CDR3 DNA: TGTGCCAGCAGCTTAGCGGGAGTTACAACAGATACGCAGTATTTT.

The chain links TRBV4-3 to TRBJ1-1, with TRBD1 identical over 8 bases. V trimming: 0 bases; J trimming: 0 bases; junction bases outside the gene matches: 0. Germline V gene data show CDR1 as LGHNA and CDR2 as YSLEER. The CDR3 length is 15 residues. In DNA form, the CDR3 reads TGCGCCAGCAGCCAAGAGGACAGGGTGAACACTGAAGCTTTCTTT. As protein: CASSQEDRVNTEAFF.

This chain links TRBV28 with TRBJ1-4; a possible D gene is TRBD1 (5 bases). This CDR3 has 15 amino acids. Germline CDR1 and CDR2: MDHEN and SYDVKM. Between the trimmed V and J ends, which lost 8 bases and 7 bases, there was a span of 20 bases. The CDR3 protein is CASLPTVRSSEKLFF. The CDR3 DNA follows: TGTGCCAGCCTCCCGACAGTCAGATCAAGTGAAAAACTGTTTTTT.

This sequence joins TRBV2 and TRBJ1-2, with 9 positions matching TRBD1. J was trimmed by 0 bases and V by 10 bases; bases with no gene match: 9. Germline V lookup: CDR1 SNHLY, CDR2 FYNNEI. CDR3 length: 15 amino acids. CDR3: CANDRDRVANYGYTF. Written as DNA, the CDR3 is TGTGCCAACGACCGGGACAGGGTGGCTAACTATGGCTACACCTTC. Drawing the rest from reference TRBV2 and TRBJ1-2, the complete variable domain is EPEVTQTPSHQVTQMGQEVILRCVPISNHLYFYWYRQILGQKVEFLVSFYNNEISEKSEIFDDQFSVERPDGSNFTLKIRSTKLEDSAMYFCANDRDRVANYGYTFGSGTRLTVV.

This chain uses TRBV5-4 with TRBJ2-5; a possible D gene is TRBD1 (5 bases). The CDR3 runs to 13 residues. Germline V gene lookup returns CDR1 SGHNT and CDR2 YYREEE (reference sequence). Trimming removed 3 bases at V and 2 bases at J, with 8 bases between. The CDR3 protein is CASSSQGQETQYF. CDR3 DNA sequence: TGTGCCAGCAGCTCCCAGGGTCAAGAGACCCAGTACTTC.

This chain joins TRBV5-4 and TRBJ2-3; D is undetermined. The CDR3 covers 12 residues. Germline CDR1 reads SGHNT; CDR2 reads YYREEE (reference sequence). V was trimmed by 4 bases and J by 5 bases, leaving 8 bases between them. The CDR3 bases are TGTGCCAGCAGCACCCACAGAGATACGCAGTATTTT. Protein product: CASSTHRDTQYF.

The table lists this clone with a few counts. The rearrangement joins TRBV7-9 to TRBJ2-3; D perhaps matches TRBD2 (5 bases). Trimming removed 1 base from V and 5 bases from J, with 16 bases in between. The CDR3 totals 16 residues. In germline, CDR1 is SEHNR, CDR2 FQNEAQ (reference sequence). The CDR3 DNA reads as TGTGCCAGCAGCTTAGTCGAGCTTGGAGGTGGAGATACGCAGTATTTT. Translation: CASSLVELGGGDTQYF.

The V call is TRBV11-2, the J call TRBJ2-2; TRBD2 aligns across 11 bases. Trimming took 10 bases from V and 1 from J; bases not matched to a gene: 14. Germline values: CDR1 SGHAT, CDR2 FQNNGV. The CDR3 is 18 amino acids. CDR3: CATPPPAGLAGNTGELFF. CDR3 nucleotides: TGTGCCACACCACCCCCCGCTGGACTAGCGGGGAACACCGGGGAGCTGTTTTTT.

The chain recombines TRBV4-3 with TRBJ2-7; 11 bases align to TRBD2. Germline V gene lookup returns CDR1 LGHNA and CDR2 YSLEER. After removal of 1 base from V and 5 bases from J, the junction contained 10 bases not matched to a gene. The CDR3 runs to 17 residues. CDR3 loop: CASSQVETSGNIHEQYF. The DNA of the CDR3 is TGCGCCAGCAGCCAAGTTGAGACTAGCGGGAATATCCACGAGCAGTACTTC.

This chain links TRBV19 with TRBJ2-3; 8 nucleotides match TRBD1. The junction had 7 bases not matched to a gene; V was cut back by 6 bases and J by 5 bases. The CDR3 extends over 14 amino acids. Per germline, CDR1 LNHDA and CDR2 SQIVND (reference sequence). CDR3 protein: CASSLRGPGDTQYF. Written as DNA, the CDR3 is TGTGCCAGTAGCCTCAGGGGGCCCGGAGATACGCAGTATTTT.

The chain links TRBV18 to TRBJ1-2; possible D gene TRBD1, 6 bases. Trimming took 7 bases from V and 5 from J, leaving 14 bases between them. In germline, CDR1 is KGHSH, CDR2 LQKENI. The CDR3 has 13 amino acids. CDR3 loop: CASFPGGGYGYTF. In nucleotides, the CDR3 is TGTGCCAGCTTTCCGGGGGGCGGTTATGGCTACACCTTC.

The V gene is TRBV5-5, the J gene TRBJ1-5; 12 nucleotides line up with TRBD1. Germline values: CDR1 SGHKS, CDR2 YYEKEE (reference sequence). The CDR3 covers 16 residues. Trimming at V came to 3 bases and at J to 7 bases, leaving 8 bases not matched to a gene. The CDR3 coding sequence is TGTGCCAGCAGCTCGGGAGGGACAGGGGGCGGGCAGCCCCAGCATTTT. Translating gives CASSSGGTGGGQPQHF.

The chain combines TRBV18 with TRBJ2-5; TRBD1 agrees at 10 bases. Germline V gene data show CDR1 as KGHSH and CDR2 as LQKENI. After removal of 0 bases from V and 5 bases from J, the junction contained 12 bases not matched to a gene. The CDR3 consists of 18 residues. In nucleotides, the CDR3 is TGTGCCAGCTCACCACCGGGCGAGACAGGGGGCTTGCGGGAGACCCAGTACTTC. As protein: CASSPPGETGGLRETQYF.

The V and J genes are TRBV6-5 and TRBJ1-5, with D unresolved. This CDR3 region has 15 residues. V dropped 6 bases and J dropped 4 bases, with 16 bases sitting between them. The germline gives CDR1 MNHEY, CDR2 SVGAGI. In nucleotides, the CDR3 is TGTGCCAGCAGCCGCGACATATCAACGAATCAGCCCCAGCATTTT. Protein product: CASSRDISTNQPQHF.

The count of this clone is one. The chain links TRBV5-1 to TRBJ2-5, with 7 positions matching TRBD2. The end of the DNA fits TRBJ2-7 better, so the J call may be wrong. CDR3 length: 14 residues. The germline V gene has CDR1 SGHRS and CDR2 YFSETQ. CDR3 nucleotides: TGCGCCAGCAGACAAAGCGGGACCTCCTACGAGCAGTACTTC. This gives the protein CASRQSGTSYEQYF.

This chain uses TRBV25-1 with TRBJ2-7; 8 positions match TRBD2. This CDR3 comprises 16 residues. From germline, CDR1 is MGHDK and CDR2 SYGVNS. V was clipped by 5 bases and J by 1 base; unmatched bases: 10. As DNA, the CDR3 is TGTGCCAGCAGTCGTGGCGGGGGGCCGCCATCCTACGAGCAGTACTTC. Amino acids: CASSRGGGPPSYEQYF.

This clone was recorded a few times. V is TRBV6-4 and J is TRBJ1-5; TRBD1 might be the D (5 bases). The V end lost 6 bases, the J end lost 1 base, and 22 bases lay between the germline ends. The CDR3 covers 18 residues. The germline V gene encodes CDR1 MRHNA and CDR2 SNTAGT. This chain's CDR3 is CASRIPLTREGSNQPQHF. The CDR3 nucleotides read TGTGCCAGCAGGATCCCCCTCACCAGGGAGGGGAGCAATCAGCCCCAGCATTTT.

This sequence joins TRBV29-1 and TRBJ1-1; 9 bases fit TRBD1. V was clipped by 6 bases and J by 3 bases; unmatched bases: 5. The CDR3 is 13 residues long. The germline V gene encodes CDR1 SQVTM and CDR2 ANQGSEA. CDR3 in DNA: TGCAGCGTGAAACAGGGGGCTTACACTGAAGCTTTCTTT. This translates into CSVKQGAYTEAFF.

The chain combines TRBV6-6 with TRBJ1-2, with 9 bases aligning to TRBD1. This CDR3 region has 14 residues. CDR1 MNHNY and CDR2 SVGAGI come from the germline V gene (reference sequence). The trim removed 4 bases at V and 3 bases at J, leaving 3 bases unmatched. CDR3 coding DNA: TGTGCCAGCAGTTCGACAGGGGGTGACTATGGCTACACCTTC. Encoded protein: CASSSTGGDYGYTF.

The chain couples TRBV6-1 to TRBJ2-1; 14 positions match TRBD2. This CDR3 is built from 14 residues. Trimming removed 6 bases from V and 9 bases from J; junction bases left unmatched: 4. The germline V gene has CDR1 MNHNS and CDR2 SASEGT. CDR3 loop: CASSAGLAGVEQFF. CDR3 DNA sequence: TGTGCCAGCAGCGCGGGACTAGCGGGAGTTGAGCAGTTCTTC.